The clone carrying this T cell receptor (beta chain) has a single count. The antigen remains unidentified. The draw of peripheral blood yielded roughly 10 milliliters from each donor. This sample stems from a study of blood T cells in healthy people across ages. Findings of the study overall: Higher naive T cell percentage went strongly together with higher TCR beta diversity. Across the age range, TCR beta diversity per million T cells fell in a roughly linear way.

PCR was performed a second time for roughly 7 to 11 cycles using a sample-barcoded 5' primer and a J-beta primer mix. One entry per CDR3 protein results from TCRdb running MiXCR on the 5' RACE reads. The table includes 1,500,000 or so distinct CDR3 sequences, approximately 39% detected once. V trimming: 8 bases; J trimming: 11 bases; junction bases outside the gene matches: 10. This CDR3 is built from 12 residues. The V gene's germline CDR1 is KGHSH and CDR2 LQKENI. Sequenced input: blood. The chain combines TRBV18 with TRBJ2-5, with 8 bases lining up with TRBD1. The clonotype comes from a woman between 18 and 29 years old in good health. The CDR3 region has the DNA TGTGCCAGCGCAGGACAGGGTGGTGAGCAGTACTTC. Translated: CASAGQGGEQYF. The entire variable domain, with the rest obtained from reference TRBV18 and TRBJ2-5, is as follows: NAGVMQNPRHLVRRRGQEARLRCSPMKGHSHVYWYRQLPEEGLKFMVYLQKENIIDESGMPKERFSAEFPKEGPSILRIQQVVRGDSAAYFCASAGQGGEQYFGPGTRLLVL.